The 13 T cell receptor beta chains in this list originate from one sample, sequenced in a study of OX40 agonist ivuxolimab in advanced cancers. Only in-frame clones appear in the TCRdb table, and some are missing; sequencing was by immunoSEQ multiplex PCR. The sample holds around 100,000 clones; 89% are singletons and the top ten take around 0.16%. This specimen was CD4+ or CD8+ T cells sorted from blood, taken in a trial of the OX40 agonist ivuxolimab. These receptors were collected from an adult with an advanced solid tumor such as melanoma, head and neck, liver or kidney cancer.

V and J are TRBV4-1 and TRBJ1-6; 10 bases match TRBD1. CDR1 is MGHRA and CDR2 is YSYEKL in the germline V gene. V dropped 0 bases and J dropped 0; count of bases not matched to a gene: 8. The CDR3 spans 20 residues. CDR3 sequence (DNA): TGCGCCAGCAGCCAAGACAGCCGGGACAGGGGCTTCTCCTATAATTCACCCCTCCACTTT. Its protein product is CASSQDSRDRGFSYNSPLHF.

This sequence joins TRBV6-5 and TRBJ1-5; D not certain. Looked up from germline, CDR1 is MNHEY and CDR2 is SVGAGI. The CDR3 sequence is 11 residues long. Trimming stripped 7 bases from V and 4 bases from J, with 5 bases between. The CDR3 sequence: CASNKNQPQHF. CDR3 DNA: TGTGCCAGCAACAAAAATCAGCCCCAGCATTTT.

The rearrangement joins TRBV19 to TRBJ1-5; D remains ambiguous. Germline V gene lookup returns CDR1 LNHDA and CDR2 SQIVND (reference sequence). The germline V and J ends were trimmed by 4 bases and 3 bases, with 13 bases remaining between them. The length of the CDR3 is 15 residues. Written as DNA, the CDR3 is TGTGCCAGTAGTAAATTGGTACAGTCCAATCAGCCCCAGCATTTT. Its protein is CASSKLVQSNQPQHF.

The DNA for the CDR3 is TGCGCCAGCGCGGGGGACAGTAAAAAACTGTTTTTT. Amino acid sequence: CASAGDSKKLFF. This sequence joins TRBV5-1 and TRBJ1-4, with 7 bases aligning to TRBD1. Germline V gives CDR1 SGHRS, CDR2 YFSETQ. With V trimmed by 7 bases and J by 9 bases, 6 bases remained unmatched. The CDR3 covers 12 residues.

This sequence joins TRBV7-9 and TRBJ2-7; D is unresolved. The germline V gene encodes CDR1 SEHNR and CDR2 FQNEAQ (reference sequence). The length of the CDR3 is 12 residues. V was cut by 2 bases and J by 4 bases, with 6 bases left in between. CDR3 in DNA: TGTGCCAGCAGCTTAAACGTGTACGAGCAGTACTTC. This translates into CASSLNVYEQYF.

The rearrangement uses TRBV4-1 and TRBJ1-1; D perhaps matches TRBD1 (6 bases). Germline V gene sequence: CDR1 MGHRA, CDR2 YSYEKL. Trimming cost V 4 bases and J 8 bases, with 11 bases left between them. The CDR3 is made up of 12 amino acids. CDR3 amino acids: CASSPARGEAFF. CDR3 nucleotides: TGCGCCAGCAGCCCAGCGAGGGGGGAAGCTTTCTTT.

The sample holds a few counts of this clone. This chain links TRBV11-1 with TRBJ1-2; no clear D. Germline CDR1 is SGHAT and CDR2 is FQDESV (reference sequence). The length of the CDR3 is 13 residues. Trimming pared 5 bases from V and 5 bases from J, leaving 12 bases between. CDR3 nucleotide sequence: TGTGCCAGCAGCACAGAACGAGAGTATGGCTACACCTTC. Translating gives CASSTEREYGYTF.

The chain couples TRBV5-3 to TRBJ1-4; 8 nucleotides match TRBD1. TRBV5-3 is designated an ORF whose function remains uncertain. The CDR3 loop spans 14 amino acids. After removal of 1 base from V and 15 bases from J, the junction contained 11 bases not matched to a gene. CDR3 protein: CARSLSRRAGGLFF. In nucleotides, the CDR3 is TGTGCCAGAAGCTTGAGTCGGCGGGCAGGGGGCTTGTTTTTT.

V and J are TRBV7-6 and TRBJ1-5; D remains ambiguous. The CDR3 spans 13 residues. Germline V gene data show CDR1 as SGHVS and CDR2 as FNYEAQ. Trimming stripped 2 bases from V and 6 bases from J, with 8 bases between. CDR3 region: CASSLYLGQPQHF. CDR3 nucleotide sequence: TGTGCCAGCAGCTTATATCTTGGTCAGCCCCAGCATTTT.

The rearrangement uses TRBV5-8 and TRBJ1-3; 8 nucleotides line up with TRBD1. The CDR3 is 15 residues long. Germline lookup yields CDR1 SGHTS and CDR2 YDEGEE. The V gene end was trimmed by 4 bases and the J gene end by 2 bases; junction bases not matched to a gene: 5. For the CDR3, the DNA is TGTGCCAGCAGCAGACTACAGGGGGCTGGAAACACCATATATTTT. Translated, it gives CASSRLQGAGNTIYF.

The chain has TRBV5-1 and TRBJ1-1; 9 bases line up with TRBD1. V shed 0 bases and J 4 bases; nucleotides not matched to a gene: 22. Germline-derived CDR1 and CDR2 are SGHRS and YFSETQ. The CDR3 covers 21 residues. The CDR3 here is CASSLGGFFRGQGSGVTEAFF. The CDR3 bases are TGCGCCAGCAGCTTGGGAGGTTTCTTCCGGGGACAGGGTTCCGGGGTCACTGAAGCTTTCTTT.

This clone was detected only once. V and J are TRBV5-4 and TRBJ2-3; D is ambiguous. This CDR3 region has 16 residues. V lost 4 bases and J 0 bases, leaving 15 bases between the germline ends. The germline V gene encodes CDR1 SGHNT and CDR2 YYREEE (reference sequence). Here the CDR3 DNA reads TGTGCCAGCAGCCCACGTATCCAAGCTAGCACAGATACGCAGTATTTT. As protein: CASSPRIQASTDTQYF.

The chain carries TRBV11-1 and TRBJ1-2; no reliable D call. V was shortened by 0 bases and J by 7 bases, with 9 bases between the two germline ends. The length of the CDR3 is 13 residues. CDR1 and CDR2 (germline): SGHAT, FQDESV (reference sequence). The CDR3 here is CASSLAPNGGYTF. CDR3 nucleotide sequence: TGTGCCAGCAGCTTAGCGCCAAACGGTGGCTACACCTTC.